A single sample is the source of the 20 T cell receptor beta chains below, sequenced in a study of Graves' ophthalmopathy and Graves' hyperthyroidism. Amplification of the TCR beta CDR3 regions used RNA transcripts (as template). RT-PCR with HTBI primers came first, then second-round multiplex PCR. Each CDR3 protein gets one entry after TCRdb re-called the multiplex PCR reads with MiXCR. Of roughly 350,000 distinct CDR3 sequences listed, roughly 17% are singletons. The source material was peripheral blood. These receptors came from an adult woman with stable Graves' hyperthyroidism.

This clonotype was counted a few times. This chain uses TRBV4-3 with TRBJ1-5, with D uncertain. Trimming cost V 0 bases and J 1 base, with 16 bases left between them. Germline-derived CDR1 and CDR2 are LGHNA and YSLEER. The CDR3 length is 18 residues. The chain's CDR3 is CASSQDSGIGVSNQPQHF. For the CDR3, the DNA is TGCGCCAGCAGCCAAGATTCGGGGATTGGGGTCAGCAATCAGCCCCAGCATTTT.

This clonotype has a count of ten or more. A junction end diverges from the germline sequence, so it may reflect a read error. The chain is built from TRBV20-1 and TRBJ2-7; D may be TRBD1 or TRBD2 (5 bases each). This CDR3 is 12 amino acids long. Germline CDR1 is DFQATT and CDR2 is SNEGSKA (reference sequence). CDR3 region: CSASRESYEQYF. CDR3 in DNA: TGCAGCGCTAGCAGGGAGTCCTACGAGCAGTACTTC.

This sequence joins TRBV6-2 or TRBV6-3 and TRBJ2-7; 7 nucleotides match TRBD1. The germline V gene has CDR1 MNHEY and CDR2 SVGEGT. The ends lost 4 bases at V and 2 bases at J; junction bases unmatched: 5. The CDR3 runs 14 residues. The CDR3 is CASSSWTGTYEQYF. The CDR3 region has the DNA TGTGCCAGCAGTTCCTGGACAGGAACCTACGAGCAGTACTTC.

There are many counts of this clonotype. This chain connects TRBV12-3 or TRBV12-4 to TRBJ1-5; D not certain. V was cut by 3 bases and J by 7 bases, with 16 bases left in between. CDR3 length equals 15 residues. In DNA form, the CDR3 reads TGTGCCAGCAGTTTCGGAAGGGTGGGAGGGCAGCCCCAGCATTTT. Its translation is CASSFGRVGGQPQHF.

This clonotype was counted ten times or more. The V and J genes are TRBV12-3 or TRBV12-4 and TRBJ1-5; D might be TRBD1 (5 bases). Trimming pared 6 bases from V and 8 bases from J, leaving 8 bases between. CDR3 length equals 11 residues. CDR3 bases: TGTGCCAGCAGCGGGACCGAGCCCCAGCATTTT. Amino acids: CASSGTEPQHF.

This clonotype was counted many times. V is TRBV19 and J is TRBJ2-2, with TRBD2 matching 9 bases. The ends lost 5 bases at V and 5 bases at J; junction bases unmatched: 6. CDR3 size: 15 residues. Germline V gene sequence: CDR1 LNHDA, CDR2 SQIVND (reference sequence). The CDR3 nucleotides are TGTGCCAGTAGTGGGAGACTAGCGGCAACCGGGGAGCTGTTTTTT. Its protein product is CASSGRLAATGELFF.

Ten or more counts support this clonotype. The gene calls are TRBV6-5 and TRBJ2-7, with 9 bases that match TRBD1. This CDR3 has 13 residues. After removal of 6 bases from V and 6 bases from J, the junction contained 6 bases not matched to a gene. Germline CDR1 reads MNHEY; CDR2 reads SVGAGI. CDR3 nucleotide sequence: TGTGCCAGCAGCGCGGGACAGGGTTCCGAGCAGTACTTC. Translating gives CASSAGQGSEQYF.

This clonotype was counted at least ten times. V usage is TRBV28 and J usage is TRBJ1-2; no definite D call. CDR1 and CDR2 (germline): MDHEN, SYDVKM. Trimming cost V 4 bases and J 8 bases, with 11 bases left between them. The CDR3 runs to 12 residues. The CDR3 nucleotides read TGTGCCAGCAGTTCATTCGTCGCGGGCTACACCTTC. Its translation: CASSSFVAGYTF.

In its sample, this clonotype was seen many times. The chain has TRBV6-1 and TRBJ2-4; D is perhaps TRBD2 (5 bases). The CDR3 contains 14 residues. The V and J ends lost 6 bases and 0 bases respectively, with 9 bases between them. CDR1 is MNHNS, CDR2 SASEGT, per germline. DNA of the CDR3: TGTGCCAGCAGCCGGGATCTAGCCAAAAACATTCAGTACTTC. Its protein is CASSRDLAKNIQYF.

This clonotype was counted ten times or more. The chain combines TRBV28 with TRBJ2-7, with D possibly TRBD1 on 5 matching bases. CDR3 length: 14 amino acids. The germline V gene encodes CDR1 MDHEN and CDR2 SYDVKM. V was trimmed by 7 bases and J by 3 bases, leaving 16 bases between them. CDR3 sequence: CASTGPLTDYEQYF. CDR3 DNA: TGTGCCAGCACCGGGCCGCTGACAGACTACGAGCAGTACTTC. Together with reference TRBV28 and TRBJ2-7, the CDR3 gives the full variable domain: DVKVTQSSRYLVKRTGEKVFLECVQDMDHENMFWYRQDPGLGLRLIYFSYDVKMKEKGDIPEGYSVSREKKERFSLILESASTNQTSMYLCASTGPLTDYEQYFGPGTRLTVT.

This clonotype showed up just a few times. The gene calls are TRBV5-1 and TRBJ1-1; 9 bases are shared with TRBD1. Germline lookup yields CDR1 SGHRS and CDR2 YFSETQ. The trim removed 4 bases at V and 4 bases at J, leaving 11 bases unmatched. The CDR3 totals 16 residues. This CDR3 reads CASSTNTGGVVTEAFF. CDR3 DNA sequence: TGCGCCAGCAGCACCAATACAGGGGGCGTTGTCACTGAAGCTTTCTTT.

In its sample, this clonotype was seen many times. The CDR3 coding sequence is TGTGCCAGCAGTTCACACGGCCAAGAGACCCAGTACTTC. Translated: CASSSHGQETQYF. The rearrangement joins TRBV27 to TRBJ2-5; D gene uncertain. The germline V gene encodes CDR1 MNHEY and CDR2 SMNVEV (reference sequence). V lost 4 bases, J lost 1 base, and 7 bases lay in between. This CDR3 region has 13 residues.

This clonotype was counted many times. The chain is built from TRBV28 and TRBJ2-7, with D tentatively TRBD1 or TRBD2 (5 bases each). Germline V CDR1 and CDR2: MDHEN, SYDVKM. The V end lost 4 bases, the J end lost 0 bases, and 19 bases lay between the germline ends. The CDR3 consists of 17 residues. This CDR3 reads CASSSSGWGRSSYEQYF. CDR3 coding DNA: TGTGCCAGCAGTTCGTCCGGGTGGGGACGCAGCTCCTACGAGCAGTACTTC.

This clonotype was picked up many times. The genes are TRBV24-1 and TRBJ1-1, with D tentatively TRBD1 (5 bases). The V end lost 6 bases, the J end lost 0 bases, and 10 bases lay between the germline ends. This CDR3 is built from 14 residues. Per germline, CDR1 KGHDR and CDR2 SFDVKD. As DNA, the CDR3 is TGTGCCACCAGTCAGGGCGGCATGAACACTGAAGCTTTCTTT. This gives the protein CATSQGGMNTEAFF.

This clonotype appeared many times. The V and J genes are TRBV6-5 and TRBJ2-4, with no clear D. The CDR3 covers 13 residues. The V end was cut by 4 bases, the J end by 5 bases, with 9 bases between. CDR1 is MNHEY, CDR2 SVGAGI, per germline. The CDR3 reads CASSSVRQNIQYF. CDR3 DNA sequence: TGTGCCAGCAGTTCGGTGAGACAAAACATTCAGTACTTC.

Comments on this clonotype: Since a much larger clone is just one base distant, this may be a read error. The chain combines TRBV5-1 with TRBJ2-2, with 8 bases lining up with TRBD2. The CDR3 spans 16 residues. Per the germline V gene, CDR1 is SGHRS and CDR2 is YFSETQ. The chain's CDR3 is CASSSDSGINTGELVF. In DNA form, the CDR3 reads TGCGCCAGCAGCTCAGATAGCGGGATTAACACCGGGGAGCTGGTTTTT.

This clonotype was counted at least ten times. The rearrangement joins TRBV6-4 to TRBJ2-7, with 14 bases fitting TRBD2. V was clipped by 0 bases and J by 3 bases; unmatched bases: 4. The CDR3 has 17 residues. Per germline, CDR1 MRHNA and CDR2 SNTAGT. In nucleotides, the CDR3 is TGTGCCAGCAGTGACTCGATGGGGACTAGCGGGGGCTACGAGCAGTACTTC. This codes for CASSDSMGTSGGYEQYF.

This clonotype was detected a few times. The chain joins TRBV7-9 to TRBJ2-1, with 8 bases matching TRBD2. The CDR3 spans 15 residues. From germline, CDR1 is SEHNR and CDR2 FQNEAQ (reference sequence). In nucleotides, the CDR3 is TGTGCAACCATCGGTGGACTAGCCTCCTACAATGAGCAGTTCTTC. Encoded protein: CATIGGLASYNEQFF.

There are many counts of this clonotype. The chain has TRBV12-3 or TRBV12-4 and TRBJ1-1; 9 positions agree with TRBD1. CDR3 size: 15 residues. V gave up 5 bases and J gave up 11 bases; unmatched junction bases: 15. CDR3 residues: CASSTGTGRKELAFF. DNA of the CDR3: TGTGCCAGCAGTACAGGGACAGGGCGGAAAGAATTGGCTTTCTTT.

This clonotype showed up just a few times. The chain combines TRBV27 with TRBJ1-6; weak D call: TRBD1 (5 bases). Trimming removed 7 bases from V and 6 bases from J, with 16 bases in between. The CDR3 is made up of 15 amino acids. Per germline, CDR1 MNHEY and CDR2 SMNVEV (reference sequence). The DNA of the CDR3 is TGTGCCAGCACCCCAAGGGGTATATCTAATTCACCCCTCCACTTT. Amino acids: CASTPRGISNSPLHF.